This TCR beta chain was documented in a study of blood T cell repertoires in COVID-19. Study in general: Acute and convalescent COVID-19 specimens originated in the United States, Italy and Spain. The analysed material was cDNA or gDNA that came from T cells, B-cell-depleted T cells, or PBMCs.

V lost 10 bases and J 3 bases, leaving 15 bases between the germline ends. The CDR3 has 13 residues. The germline gives CDR1 LNHDA, CDR2 SQIVND (reference sequence). Authors' data handling: The authors estimated nucleated cell counts from reference gene primer amplification. The method was immunoSEQ multiplex PCR; TCRdb's version includes in-frame clones alone and lacks a portion of them. For V, J and clone size, that table is used; D and trimming come from the DNA. Seen here are about 250,000 clones, approximately 84% observed once, and the top ten hold approximately 4.8%. The chain links TRBV19 to TRBJ1-2, with D possibly matching TRBD1 (5 bases). The source material was peripheral blood. This sequence was found in a man in his forties or fifties with active or convalescent COVID-19. CDR3 region: CATGREGYYGYTF. Here the CDR3 DNA reads TGTGCCACAGGACGGGAGGGGTACTATGGCTACACCTTC.